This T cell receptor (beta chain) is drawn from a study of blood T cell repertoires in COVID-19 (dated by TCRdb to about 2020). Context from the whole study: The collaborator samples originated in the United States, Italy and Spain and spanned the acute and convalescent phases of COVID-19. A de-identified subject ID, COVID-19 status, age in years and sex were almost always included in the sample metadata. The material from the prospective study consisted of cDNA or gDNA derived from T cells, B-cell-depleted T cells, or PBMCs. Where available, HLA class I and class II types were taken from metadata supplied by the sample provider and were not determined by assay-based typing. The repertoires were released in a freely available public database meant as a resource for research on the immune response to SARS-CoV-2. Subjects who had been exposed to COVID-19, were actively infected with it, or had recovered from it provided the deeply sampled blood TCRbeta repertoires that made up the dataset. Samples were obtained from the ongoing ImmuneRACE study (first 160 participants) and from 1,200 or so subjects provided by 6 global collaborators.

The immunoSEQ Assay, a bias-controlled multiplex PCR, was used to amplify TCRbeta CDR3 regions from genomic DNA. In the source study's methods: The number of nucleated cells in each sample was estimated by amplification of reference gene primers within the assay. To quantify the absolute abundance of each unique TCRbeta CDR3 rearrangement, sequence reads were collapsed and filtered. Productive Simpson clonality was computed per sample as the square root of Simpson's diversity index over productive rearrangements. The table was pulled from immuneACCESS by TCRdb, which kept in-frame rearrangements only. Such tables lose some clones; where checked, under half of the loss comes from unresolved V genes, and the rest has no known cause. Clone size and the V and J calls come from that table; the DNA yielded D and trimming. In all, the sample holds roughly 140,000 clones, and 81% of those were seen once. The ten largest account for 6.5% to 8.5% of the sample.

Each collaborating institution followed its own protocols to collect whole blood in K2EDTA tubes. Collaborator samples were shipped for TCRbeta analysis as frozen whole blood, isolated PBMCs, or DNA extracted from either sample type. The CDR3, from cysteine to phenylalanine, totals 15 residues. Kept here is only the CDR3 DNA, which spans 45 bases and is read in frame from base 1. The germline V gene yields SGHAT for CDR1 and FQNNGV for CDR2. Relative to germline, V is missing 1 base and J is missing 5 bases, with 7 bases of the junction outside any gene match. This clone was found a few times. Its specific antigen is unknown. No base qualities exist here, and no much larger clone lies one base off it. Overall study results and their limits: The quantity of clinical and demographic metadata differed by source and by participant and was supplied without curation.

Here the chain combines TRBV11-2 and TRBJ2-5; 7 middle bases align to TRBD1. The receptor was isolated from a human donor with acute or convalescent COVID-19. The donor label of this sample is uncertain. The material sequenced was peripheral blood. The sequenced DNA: TGTGCCAGCAGCTTAGCCCCAGGGGGAGCTGAGACCCAGTACTTC. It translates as CASSLAPGGAETQYF.